These T cell receptor beta chains were read from a single sample in a study of blood T cells in healthy people across ages. MiXCR, applied by TCRdb to the 5' RACE reads, yields one record per CDR3 protein. The sample contains hundreds of thousands of distinct CDR3 sequences, 40% to 65% of which appear only once. The specimen sequenced was blood. The receptors were gathered from a woman aged 80 or over in good health. Each CDR3 is given with its conserved first and last residue. D genes are given only for firm matches. Some rows mark clone size as missing; the rest say once, few, many or name a class of expanded clone.

NA	NA	TRBJ1-1	TRBV5-1	TGCGCCAGAAGCTTGGCCTCGGCCGGGTCGGGCACTGAAGCTTTCTTT	CARSLASAGSGTEAFF
NA	NA	TRBJ1-2	TRBV12-3/TRBV12-4	TGTGCCAGCAGTCTCGGACAGTTCTATGGCTACACCTTC	CASSLGQFYGYTF
NA	NA	TRBJ2-1	TRBV14	TGTGCCAGCAGCCTCCGAACTACCCATGAGCAGTTCTTC	CASSLRTTHEQFF
NA	NA	TRBJ2-5	TRBV20-1	TGCAGTGCTCCGGATTTGACTAGTCAAGAGACCCAGTACTTC	CSAPDLTSQETQYF
NA	NA	TRBJ1-4	TRBV18	TGTGCCAGCTCACCATCACAGGTTGATGAAAAACTGTTTTTT	CASSPSQVDEKLFF
NA	NA	TRBJ2-1	TRBV3-1	TGTGCCAGCAGCCCTCGACCGGGCGGTGAGCAGTTCTTC	CASSPRPGGEQFF
NA	NA	TRBJ2-5	TRBV2	TGTGCCAGCCTCGAGGGGAGAGGAGAGACCCAATACTTC	CASLEGRGETQYF
TRBD1	NA	TRBJ1-1	TRBV7-2	TGTGCCAGCAGTTATATTACGGGACAGGAAGCTTTCTTT	CASSYITGQEAFF
NA	once	TRBJ2-7	TRBV10-3	TGTGCCATCAGTGAGGAGCCGGGACCCAGCTACGAGCAGTACTTC	CAISEEPGPSYEQYF
TRBD2	NA	TRBJ2-5	TRBV20-1	TGCAGTGCTAGAGCCAGCGGGAGGGCATTTTTTGGCGAGACCCAGTACTTC	CSARASGRAFFGETQYF
NA	NA	TRBJ1-1	TRBV20-1	TGCAGTGCTAGCATGGTAGTCACTGAAGCTTTCTTT	CSASMVVTEAFF
TRBD1	many	TRBJ2-3	TRBV28	TGTGCCAGCAGTTCGACGGGACAGGGTGTAGATACGCAGTATTTT	CASSSTGQGVDTQYF
NA	few	TRBJ2-3	TRBV5-1	TGCGCCAGCAGCTTATTTGAGGGGCCCCCCTATACGCAGTATTTT	CASSLFEGPPYTQYF
TRBD1	many	TRBJ2-5	TRBV6-5	TGTGCCAGCAGTAGGGGACAGAGCCAAGAGACCCAGTACTTC	CASSRGQSQETQYF
TRBD1	many	TRBJ2-1	TRBV29-1	TGCAGCGGCTCCCGGGACAGGGGGCGGAATGAGCAGTTCTTC	CSGSRDRGRNEQFF
TRBD2	few	TRBJ2-7	TRBV13	TGTGCCAGCAGCTTAAGGTCTAGCGGGAGGGCCGGATTCGTCGAGCAGTACTTC	CASSLRSSGRAGFVEQYF
NA	NA	TRBJ2-3	TRBV5-6	TGTGCCAGCAGCTTGGTAGTCAGCCTTAGCACAGATACGCAGTATTTT	CASSLVVSLSTDTQYF
NA	many	TRBJ2-1	TRBV11-2	TGTGCCAGCAGCCGTACTACCGCGAGTGAGCAGTTCTTC	CASSRTTASEQFF
NA	many	TRBJ2-7	TRBV21-1	TGTGCCAGCAGCTCCAAGGAGCCAGGCAACGAGCAGTACTTC	CASSSKEPGNEQYF
NA	many	TRBJ2-3	TRBV24-1	TGTGCCACCAGTGACGGACGGATGATCACAGATACGCAGTATTTT	CATSDGRMITDTQYF
NA	NA	TRBJ2-1	TRBV7-8	TGTGCCAGCAGCCTCGGGCATGACAATGAGCAGTTCTTC	CASSLGHDNEQFF
NA	few	TRBJ2-7	TRBV6-6	TGTGCCAGCAGTGCGGGACAAGCGACCTACGAGCAGTACTTC	CASSAGQATYEQYF
NA	many	TRBJ2-7	TRBV5-1	TGCGCCAGCAGCCCCAACGCCGCGAGCTCCTACGAGCAGTACTTC	CASSPNAASSYEQYF
TRBD2	few	TRBJ2-3	TRBV5-6	TGTGCCAGCAGCTTATTCCGGGAGGAAAGCACAGATACGCAGTATTTT	CASSLFREESTDTQYF
NA	NA	TRBJ2-7	TRBV25-1	TGTGCCACCGAGGGCAGTATCCACAATGAGCAGTACTTC	CATEGSIHNEQYF
NA	NA	TRBJ2-2	TRBV2	TGTGCCAGCAAGGTAATAGCGGTCCGGAACACCGGGGAGCTGTTTTTT	CASKVIAVRNTGELFF
NA	NA	TRBJ2-2	TRBV24-1	TGTGCCACCAGTGATTGGACAGACACCGGGGAGCTGTTTTTT	CATSDWTDTGELFF
NA	NA	TRBJ2-4	TRBV7-9	TGTGCCAGCAGCTTTAGCGATGAGGTATGGGAGCAGTACTTC	CASSFSDEVWEQYF
NA	NA	TRBJ2-7	TRBV4-3	TGCGCCAGCAGCCAAGAGTTGGACAGCTACGAGCAGTACTTC	CASSQELDSYEQYF
TRBD2	NA	TRBJ2-1	TRBV5-1	TGCGCCAGCAGCTTGGCCAAGACTAGCGGGAGCTCCTACAATGAGCAGTTCTTC	CASSLAKTSGSSYNEQFF
NA	many	TRBJ2-7	TRBV28	TGTGCCAGCAGTATCCCCGGGACTTACGAGCAGTACTTC	CASSIPGTYEQYF
TRBD1	many	TRBJ2-2	TRBV12-3/TRBV12-4	TGCGCCAGCAGCTTGGCAGGGGGTCCCGGGGAGCTGTTTTTT	CASSLAGGPGELFF
NA	NA	TRBJ2-7	TRBV2	TGTGCCAGCAGCAACCAGGGCGGAAGTTCCTACGAGCAGTACTTC	CASSNQGGSSYEQYF
NA	NA	TRBJ2-5	TRBV18	TGTGCCAGCTCACCACGATGGGGCACTGAAGAGACCCAGTACTTC	CASSPRWGTEETQYF
TRBD1	NA	TRBJ2-3	TRBV24-1	TGTGCCACCAGTGACCCGGGACAGGCAAATACGCAGTATTTT	CATSDPGQANTQYF
NA	few	TRBJ2-3	TRBV3-1	TGTGCCAGCAGCCAAGTGAAGGGGGGGGGGCGACCCAGAGATACGCAGTATTTT	CASSQVKGGGRPRDTQYF
NA	NA	TRBJ2-1	TRBV5-1	TGCGCCAGCAGCTCGCCGGGACTTTACCGCGGGCACCTGGATGTGGGTGAGCAGTTCTTC	CASSSPGLYRGHLDVGEQFF
NA	NA	TRBJ2-7	TRBV20-1	TGCAGTGTATATAGGATTAGGTCCTACAATGAGCAGTACTTC	CSVYRIRSYNEQYF
NA	NA	TRBJ2-3	TRBV27	TGTGCCACCGGGATCCCGGGAAGCACAGATACGCAGTATTTT	CATGIPGSTDTQYF